This TCR beta chain was sequenced for a study of cytotoxic CD8 clonotypes in ibrutinib-treated CLL. Background on the study: The cohort had over ten relapsed/refractory and some 16 treatment-naive patients, 17 IGHV unmutated. Mean per-sample yields comprised around 260,000 productive templates and roughly 86,000 productive rearrangements. Study-wide results and caveats: Clonality increased at ibrutinib response and stayed stable in sustained remission. At progression, however, it fell back toward baseline.

Trimming shortened V by 4 bases and J by 9 bases, and 15 bases separated the two germline ends. From germline, CDR1 is KGHSH and CDR2 LQKENI. CDR3 length equals 13 residues. TCRdb keeps only in-frame clones here, not all; method: immunoSEQ multiplex PCR. The sample has fewer than 150,000 clones, less than 90% seen once. On this clone itself: Its matching antigen is unknown.

The sequence came from a human donor with chronic lymphocytic leukemia. This sample comprised PBMCs, obtained after 24 months of ibrutinib treatment. The rearrangement links TRBV18 to TRBJ1-1, with D perhaps TRBD1 (5 bases). CDR3 region: CASSQANGGKAFF. As DNA, the CDR3 is TGTGCCAGCTCACAAGCAAACGGGGGAAAAGCTTTCTTT.